This is a list of T cell receptor beta chains from one sample in a study of CD8 T cells in Susac syndrome. MiXCR, applied by TCRdb to the immunoSEQ multiplex PCR reads, yields one record per CDR3 protein. The sample has 130,000 or so distinct CDR3 sequences, approximately 94% seen once. The sequenced material came from CD4+ T cells from PBMCs. These receptors all come from a human donor in good health. Each CDR3 is given with its conserved first and last residue. Fields, in order: J gene, clone size, D gene, V gene, CDR3 DNA, CDR3 protein. A D gene is named only where the DNA matches it firmly. Part of the rows lack a size; the others show once, few, many or a class for expanded clones.

j_call: TRBJ2-7
clone_size: NA
d_call: NA
v_call: TRBV6-5
cdr3_nt: TGTGCCAGCAGTTCGCTTACGGAGCAGTACTTC
cdr3_aa: CASSSLTEQYF

j_call: TRBJ2-7
clone_size: NA
d_call: TRBD2
v_call: TRBV20-1
cdr3_nt: TGCAGTGCGAAGCGGGAGGGGTACGAGCAGTACTTC
cdr3_aa: CSAKREGYEQYF

j_call: TRBJ2-6
clone_size: NA
d_call: NA
v_call: TRBV7-9
cdr3_nt: TGTGCCAGCAGCTTGACCTCTGAGGCCAACGTCCTGACTTTC
cdr3_aa: CASSLTSEANVLTF

j_call: TRBJ2-2
clone_size: NA
d_call: TRBD2
v_call: TRBV11-2
cdr3_nt: TGTGCCAGCAGCCCCGCGGGGGGATCGAACGGGGAGCTGTTTTTT
cdr3_aa: CASSPAGGSNGELFF

j_call: TRBJ2-1
clone_size: NA
d_call: NA
v_call: TRBV4-2
cdr3_nt: TGTGCCAGCAGCCAAGATCCGCCCGTCGGGAGCAACAATGAGCAGTTCTTC
cdr3_aa: CASSQDPPVGSNNEQFF

j_call: TRBJ1-2
clone_size: NA
d_call: NA
v_call: TRBV7-9
cdr3_nt: TGTGCCAGCAGCCTAGAGGGCTATGGCTACACCTTC
cdr3_aa: CASSLEGYGYTF

j_call: TRBJ2-7
clone_size: NA
d_call: TRBD1
v_call: TRBV20-1
cdr3_nt: TGCAGTGCCAGAGGGACAGGGGGGCAGTACTTC
cdr3_aa: CSARGTGGQYF

j_call: TRBJ2-3
clone_size: NA
d_call: NA
v_call: TRBV6-2/TRBV6-3
cdr3_nt: TGTGCCAGCAGTTACTTGGCAGGAGGCAGCGGGAGCACAGATACGCAGTATTTT
cdr3_aa: CASSYLAGGSGSTDTQYF

j_call: TRBJ1-2
clone_size: NA
d_call: NA
v_call: TRBV7-2
cdr3_nt: TGTGCCAGCAGCTTAGCGGCGCAGGAGAACTATGGCTACACCTTC
cdr3_aa: CASSLAAQENYGYTF

j_call: TRBJ1-4
clone_size: NA
d_call: NA
v_call: TRBV13
cdr3_nt: TGTGCCAGCAGCTCCTTTAATGAAAAACTGTTTTTT
cdr3_aa: CASSSFNEKLFF

j_call: TRBJ2-3
clone_size: NA
d_call: NA
v_call: TRBV24-1
cdr3_nt: TGTGCCACCAGTGAGGCGACAGATACGCAGTATTTT
cdr3_aa: CATSEATDTQYF

j_call: TRBJ2-2
clone_size: NA
d_call: TRBD2
v_call: TRBV9
cdr3_nt: TGTGCCAGCAGCGCCGGGACTAGCTTTTTGTCGGGGGAGCTGTTTTTT
cdr3_aa: CASSAGTSFLSGELFF

j_call: TRBJ2-7
clone_size: NA
d_call: NA
v_call: TRBV20-1
cdr3_nt: TGCAGTGCCCAGGTCCCCGGGACTTTCTCCTACGAGCAGTACTTC
cdr3_aa: CSAQVPGTFSYEQYF

j_call: TRBJ2-1
clone_size: NA
d_call: TRBD2
v_call: TRBV6-2/TRBV6-3
cdr3_nt: TGTGCCAGCAGTTTTCTCGGGAGGAGTAATGAGCAGTTCTTC
cdr3_aa: CASSFLGRSNEQFF

j_call: TRBJ2-7
clone_size: NA
d_call: TRBD1
v_call: TRBV15
cdr3_nt: TGTGCCACCAGCAGAGATCGGGGACAGACGTACGAGCAGTACTTC
cdr3_aa: CATSRDRGQTYEQYF

j_call: TRBJ1-5
clone_size: NA
d_call: NA
v_call: TRBV7-9
cdr3_nt: TGTGCCAGCAGCACCGGGCAGACCCAGCATTTT
cdr3_aa: CASSTGQTQHF

j_call: TRBJ1-2
clone_size: NA
d_call: TRBD1
v_call: TRBV19
cdr3_nt: TGTGCCAGTAGCCAAACCGGGACAGGGCTATATGGCTACACCTTC
cdr3_aa: CASSQTGTGLYGYTF

j_call: TRBJ2-3
clone_size: NA
d_call: TRBD1
v_call: TRBV27
cdr3_nt: TGTGCCAGCAGTCGAAGACAGGGTGGAGATACGCAGTATTTT
cdr3_aa: CASSRRQGGDTQYF

j_call: TRBJ2-1
clone_size: NA
d_call: TRBD2
v_call: TRBV6-1
cdr3_nt: TGTGCCAGCAGTCTGTATACTAGCGGTCTTTACAATGAGCAGTTCTTC
cdr3_aa: CASSLYTSGLYNEQFF

j_call: TRBJ2-7
clone_size: NA
d_call: TRBD2
v_call: TRBV7-3
cdr3_nt: TGTGCCAGCAGCTTAAGAGCGGGACCGGGCCACGAGCAGTACTTC
cdr3_aa: CASSLRAGPGHEQYF

j_call: TRBJ1-2
clone_size: NA
d_call: NA
v_call: TRBV29-1
cdr3_nt: TGCAGCGTTGAAGGGACGGTCGTCTACACCTTC
cdr3_aa: CSVEGTVVYTF

j_call: TRBJ1-1
clone_size: NA
d_call: NA
v_call: TRBV3-1
cdr3_nt: TGTGCCAGCAGCGACTGGCAGGCGAGCGCTGAAGCTTTCTTT
cdr3_aa: CASSDWQASAEAFF

j_call: TRBJ2-2
clone_size: NA
d_call: TRBD2
v_call: TRBV9
cdr3_nt: TGTGCCAGCAGCGTAGGCGGGAGGGTGAACACCGGGGAGCTGTTTTTT
cdr3_aa: CASSVGGRVNTGELFF

j_call: TRBJ2-7
clone_size: few
d_call: TRBD1
v_call: TRBV5-6
cdr3_nt: TGTGCCAGCAGCCTGGGGACAGGCTACGAGCAGTACTTC
cdr3_aa: CASSLGTGYEQYF

j_call: TRBJ1-1
clone_size: NA
d_call: NA
v_call: TRBV12-5
cdr3_nt: TGTGCTAGTGGTTTTAACACTGAAGCTTTCTTT
cdr3_aa: CASGFNTEAFF

j_call: TRBJ2-5
clone_size: NA
d_call: TRBD1
v_call: TRBV30
cdr3_nt: TGTGCCTGGAGTCGACCGGGACAGCAAGAGACCCAGTACTTC
cdr3_aa: CAWSRPGQQETQYF

j_call: TRBJ2-6
clone_size: NA
d_call: NA
v_call: TRBV30
cdr3_nt: TGTGCCTGGAGTGTACCTGGGGCCAACGTCCTGACTTTC
cdr3_aa: CAWSVPGANVLTF

j_call: TRBJ2-4
clone_size: NA
d_call: NA
v_call: TRBV25-1
cdr3_nt: TGTGCCAGCAGTGACCTCGGGTTGGGCAAAAACATTCAGTACTTC
cdr3_aa: CASSDLGLGKNIQYF

j_call: TRBJ2-5
clone_size: NA
d_call: NA
v_call: TRBV29-1
cdr3_nt: TGCAGCGTTGGTCTGGGGTCTCGGGAGACCCAGTACTTC
cdr3_aa: CSVGLGSRETQYF

j_call: TRBJ2-1
clone_size: NA
d_call: NA
v_call: TRBV7-3
cdr3_nt: TGTGCCAGCAGCTCATACACCCTGACTGAGCAGTTCTTC
cdr3_aa: CASSSYTLTEQFF

j_call: TRBJ2-7
clone_size: NA
d_call: NA
v_call: TRBV30
cdr3_nt: TGTGCCTGGAGCAATGACGCCTACGAGCAGTACTTC
cdr3_aa: CAWSNDAYEQYF

j_call: TRBJ1-2
clone_size: NA
d_call: NA
v_call: TRBV20-1
cdr3_nt: TGCAGTGCTAGCCCCCCCGGGAATGGCTACACCTTC
cdr3_aa: CSASPPGNGYTF

j_call: TRBJ2-7
clone_size: NA
d_call: NA
v_call: TRBV6-1
cdr3_nt: TGTGCCAGCAGTGAAGCGTCCAGCGTCCACGAGCAGTACTTC
cdr3_aa: CASSEASSVHEQYF

j_call: TRBJ1-5
clone_size: NA
d_call: TRBD1
v_call: TRBV30
cdr3_nt: TGTGCCTGGAGTGTAACCGGACAGGGGGGCAATCAGCCCCAGCATTTT
cdr3_aa: CAWSVTGQGGNQPQHF

j_call: TRBJ2-7
clone_size: NA
d_call: NA
v_call: TRBV3-1
cdr3_nt: TGTGCCAGCAGCCAAGCGTCTGGCGCCGCGGGCTACGAGCAGTACTTC
cdr3_aa: CASSQASGAAGYEQYF

j_call: TRBJ2-1
clone_size: NA
d_call: TRBD1
v_call: TRBV7-3
cdr3_nt: TGTGCCAGCAGCCTTAGTGGTCAGGGGGCGGTTGAGCAGTTCTTC
cdr3_aa: CASSLSGQGAVEQFF

j_call: TRBJ1-5
clone_size: NA
d_call: NA
v_call: TRBV19
cdr3_nt: TGTGCCAGTAGTGACGGGGCTCAGCCCCAGCATTTT
cdr3_aa: CASSDGAQPQHF

j_call: TRBJ1-2
clone_size: NA
d_call: NA
v_call: TRBV28
cdr3_nt: TGTGCCAGCATCTCGTCCGAGACCCCGGTCGGCGGCTACACCTTC
cdr3_aa: CASISSETPVGGYTF

j_call: TRBJ2-7
clone_size: NA
d_call: TRBD2
v_call: TRBV7-9
cdr3_nt: TGTGCCAGCAGACCCGGGACTAGCGGATCCTACGAGCAGTACTTC
cdr3_aa: CASRPGTSGSYEQYF

j_call: TRBJ2-1
clone_size: NA
d_call: NA
v_call: TRBV20-1
cdr3_nt: TGCAGTGCCCACCTAGGAGGAATCAATGAGCAGTTCTTC
cdr3_aa: CSAHLGGINEQFF

j_call: TRBJ2-5
clone_size: NA
d_call: NA
v_call: TRBV19
cdr3_nt: TGTGCCAGTAGTGGGCAGGGACAAGAGACCCAGTACTTC
cdr3_aa: CASSGQGQETQYF

j_call: TRBJ2-2
clone_size: NA
d_call: NA
v_call: TRBV6-5
cdr3_nt: TGTGCCAGCCGGGCAGGGGGGTCCGGGGAGCTGTTTTTT
cdr3_aa: CASRAGGSGELFF

j_call: TRBJ2-7
clone_size: NA
d_call: TRBD1
v_call: TRBV4-1
cdr3_nt: TGCGCCAGCAGCCAAGACAGGGGGCCCGCCTTAGGGCAGTACTTC
cdr3_aa: CASSQDRGPALGQYF

j_call: TRBJ2-3
clone_size: NA
d_call: NA
v_call: TRBV30
cdr3_nt: TGTGCCTGGAGTGCCTTCGCATCTAGCACAGATACGCAGTATTTT
cdr3_aa: CAWSAFASSTDTQYF

j_call: TRBJ2-1
clone_size: NA
d_call: TRBD1
v_call: TRBV3-1
cdr3_nt: TGTGCCAGCAGCCTCGGGACAGGGATTGGTGAGCAGTTCTTC
cdr3_aa: CASSLGTGIGEQFF

j_call: TRBJ1-1
clone_size: NA
d_call: TRBD1
v_call: TRBV7-9
cdr3_nt: TGTGCCAGCAGCCCACGGACAGGGTGGTTGGCTGAAGCTTTCTTT
cdr3_aa: CASSPRTGWLAEAFF

j_call: TRBJ1-4
clone_size: NA
d_call: NA
v_call: TRBV7-9
cdr3_nt: TGTGCCAGCAGCCCCAACCGTCTGGCCTCAACTAATGAAAAACTGTTTTTT
cdr3_aa: CASSPNRLASTNEKLFF

j_call: TRBJ2-3
clone_size: NA
d_call: TRBD2
v_call: TRBV20-1
cdr3_nt: TGCAGTGCTCCCGGGACTAGGTCAGATACGCAGTATTTT
cdr3_aa: CSAPGTRSDTQYF

j_call: TRBJ2-2
clone_size: NA
d_call: TRBD2
v_call: TRBV25-1
cdr3_nt: TGTGCCAGCAGTGGGACTAGCGGGAGCCTCGGTACCGGGGAGCTGTTTTTT
cdr3_aa: CASSGTSGSLGTGELFF

j_call: TRBJ2-6
clone_size: NA
d_call: NA
v_call: TRBV5-6
cdr3_nt: TGTGCCAGCAGCCCACCCTTTATGACACCCTCTGGGGCCAACGTCCTGACTTTC
cdr3_aa: CASSPPFMTPSGANVLTF

j_call: TRBJ2-1
clone_size: NA
d_call: NA
v_call: TRBV4-3
cdr3_nt: TGCGCCAGCAGCCAAGATTCCGGGACGCACTACAATGAGCAGTTCTTC
cdr3_aa: CASSQDSGTHYNEQFF